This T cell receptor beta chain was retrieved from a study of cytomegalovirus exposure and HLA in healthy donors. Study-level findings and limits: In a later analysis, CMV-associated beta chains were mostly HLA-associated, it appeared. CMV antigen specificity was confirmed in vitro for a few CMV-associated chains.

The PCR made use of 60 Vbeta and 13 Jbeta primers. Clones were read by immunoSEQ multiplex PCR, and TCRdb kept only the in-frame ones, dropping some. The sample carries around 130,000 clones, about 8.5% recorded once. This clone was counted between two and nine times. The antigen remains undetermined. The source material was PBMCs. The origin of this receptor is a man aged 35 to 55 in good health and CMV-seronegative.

This CDR3 is CASRLQGVNSPLHF. The CDR3 DNA is TGTGCCAGCAGACTACAGGGTGTTAATTCACCCCTCCACTTT. This chain connects TRBV2 to TRBJ1-6, with D possibly being TRBD1 (6 bases). The CDR3 sequence is 14 residues long. Germline lookup yields CDR1 SNHLY and CDR2 FYNNEI. V gave up 6 bases and J gave up 6 bases, with 12 bases separating them.